Each of the 25 T cell receptor beta chains below was sequenced from the same sample in a study of shared clonotypes between healthy human individuals. Produced via immunoSEQ multiplex PCR; TCRdb's table is partial and in-frame only. The sample carries around 940,000 clones, around 80% recorded once. The source material was memory CD4+ T cells sorted from blood. Subset defined: CD45RA-negative fraction. All receptors come from a man aged 18 to 35 in good health.

V usage is TRBV2 and J usage is TRBJ2-2; the match to TRBD2 covers 10 bases. The CDR3 loop spans 13 amino acids. With V trimmed by 6 bases and J by 6 bases, 1 base remained unmatched. Germline V gene sequence: CDR1 SNHLY, CDR2 FYNNEI. The chain's CDR3 is CASSGLAAGELFF. The CDR3 DNA sequence: TGTGCCAGCAGCGGACTAGCGGCCGGGGAGCTGTTTTTT.

The J gene is TRBJ2-7, the V gene TRBV7-2, with D unresolved. In germline, CDR1 is SGHTA, CDR2 FQGNSA. This CDR3 is 14 amino acids long. Trimming pared 5 bases from V and 3 bases from J, leaving 14 bases between. CDR3 coding DNA: TGTGCCAGCAGCGTTAGCAGGAGCCTCTACGAGCAGTACTTC. Its protein is CASSVSRSLYEQYF.

The gene calls are TRBV9 and TRBJ2-5; 9 bases fit TRBD2. With 0 bases clipped from V and 4 bases from J, the junction kept 4 bases outside the gene matches. CDR1 is SGDLS, CDR2 YYNGEE, per germline. The CDR3 contains 15 residues. The CDR3 nucleotides read TGTGCCAGCAGCGTAGGTATAGCGGGAGTAGAGACCCAGTACTTC. It yields the protein CASSVGIAGVETQYF.

The chain joins TRBV19 to TRBJ1-2; D uncertain. V lost 6 bases and J lost 0, with 8 bases in between. CDR3 length: 13 amino acids. The V gene's germline CDR1 is LNHDA and CDR2 SQIVND (reference sequence). DNA of the CDR3: TGTGCCAGTAGGAAGAACCCTAACTATGGCTACACCTTC. Encoded protein: CASRKNPNYGYTF.

This clone was seen more than once but under ten times. V and J are TRBV7-2 and TRBJ1-1; D ambiguous. V was shortened by 0 bases and J by 0 bases, with 5 bases between the two germline ends. Germline loops: CDR1 SGHTA, CDR2 FQGNSA. CDR3 length equals 14 residues. The CDR3 is CASSLARLNTEAFF. CDR3 DNA sequence: TGTGCCAGCAGCTTAGCCAGGTTGAACACTGAAGCTTTCTTT. Together with reference TRBV7-2 and TRBJ1-1, the CDR3 gives the full variable domain: GAGVSQSPSNKVTEKGKDVELRCDPISGHTALYWYRQSLGQGLEFLIYFQGNSAPDKSGLPSDRFSAERTGGSVSTLTIQRTQQEDSAVYLCASSLARLNTEAFFGQGTRLTVV.

The chain recombines TRBV7-8 with TRBJ1-2, with TRBD1 matching 10 bases. After removal of 1 base from V and 5 bases from J, the junction contained 7 bases not matched to a gene. This CDR3 spans 16 amino acids. Looked up from germline, CDR1 is SGHVS and CDR2 is FQNEAQ. The CDR3 region is CASSLDFRQGAYGYTF. CDR3 nucleotides: TGTGCCAGCAGCTTAGATTTCCGACAGGGGGCGTATGGCTACACCTTC.

This sequence joins TRBV28 and TRBJ1-2, with 7 nucleotides matching TRBD1. Germline lookup yields CDR1 MDHEN and CDR2 SYDVKM. Trimming removed 2 bases from V and 0 bases from J; junction bases left unmatched: 3. CDR3 length: 15 amino acids. DNA of the CDR3: TGTGCCAGCAGTTTAAGACAGGGTTCTAACTATGGCTACACCTTC. Amino acid sequence: CASSLRQGSNYGYTF.

This clone was picked up a small number of times. This rearrangement joins TRBV5-4 to TRBJ1-1; TRBD1 matches 11 bases. Germline V gene lookup returns CDR1 SGHNT and CDR2 YYREEE (reference sequence). The CDR3 spans 15 residues. J was trimmed by 4 bases and V by 4 bases; bases with no gene match: 6. CDR3 nucleotide sequence: TGTGCCAGCAGCCCGGGACAGGGGGTTGGCACTGAAGCTTTCTTT. Protein sequence: CASSPGQGVGTEAFF.

As for this clone: Other DNA sequences in this sample translate to the same CDR3. The gene calls are TRBV30 and TRBJ1-4; possible D gene TRBD1, 6 bases. The germline V and J ends were trimmed by 3 bases and 2 bases, with 10 bases remaining between them. This CDR3 region has 14 residues. Germline loops: CDR1 GTSNPN, CDR2 SVGIG (reference sequence). The CDR3, as DNA: TGTGCCTGGAGCAGGGGTGGCACTAATGAAAAACTGTTTTTT. It codes for CAWSRGGTNEKLFF.

This clone occurred a few times. The J gene is TRBJ2-3, the V gene TRBV7-2, with 11 bases that match TRBD2. CDR3 length: 15 residues. Germline loops: CDR1 SGHTA, CDR2 FQGNSA. With V trimmed by 2 bases and J by 5 bases, 3 bases remained unmatched. DNA for the CDR3: TGTGCCAGCAGCTTAAGACTAGCGGGGAGAGATACGCAGTATTTT. This encodes CASSLRLAGRDTQYF.

This clone was seen just once. This rearrangement joins TRBV9 to TRBJ2-2, with D perhaps TRBD1 (6 bases). CDR1 SGDLS and CDR2 YYNGEE come from the germline V gene. CDR3 length equals 14 residues. The V end was cut by 5 bases, the J end by 4 bases, with 12 bases between. CDR3 nucleotide sequence: TGTGCCAGCAGACAGGACAGTTTCACCGGGGAGCTGTTTTTT. Residues: CASRQDSFTGELFF.

A few counts support this clone. V is TRBV10-3 and J is TRBJ2-5, with TRBD1 identical over 8 bases. Germline V lookup: CDR1 ENHRY, CDR2 SYGVKD. The CDR3 has 19 amino acids. Trimming removed 3 bases from V and 4 bases from J; junction bases left unmatched: 19. CDR3 sequence: CAISEPRTGLIKSGETQYF. CDR3 coding DNA: TGTGCCATCAGTGAACCCAGGACAGGGTTGATCAAATCGGGAGAGACCCAGTACTTC.

This clone was observed once. The sample carries other DNA sequences with the same CDR3. The chain couples TRBV5-1 to TRBJ2-2; D tentatively fits TRBD1 or TRBD2 (5 bases each). CDR1 is SGHRS and CDR2 is YFSETQ in the germline V gene. The CDR3 loop spans 13 amino acids. V gave up 4 bases and J gave up 2 bases, with 6 bases separating them. Here the CDR3 DNA reads TGCGCCAGCAGCGGGGACAACACCGGGGAGCTGTTTTTT. This codes for CASSGDNTGELFF.

The chain has TRBV6-5 and TRBJ1-2; TRBD1 matches 7 bases. The CDR3 totals 15 residues. The J segment lost 0 bases and the V segment lost 8 bases, leaving 9 bases of the junction unmatched. Germline CDR1 MNHEY, CDR2 SVGAGI. The CDR3 nucleotides read TGTGCCAGCGGAAAGGGACAGCTAGCTAACTATGGCTACACCTTC. Translating gives CASGKGQLANYGYTF.

The V gene is TRBV6-4, the J gene TRBJ2-2; 7 positions agree with TRBD2. Trimming cost V 11 bases and J 0 bases; bases outside gene matches: 6. The CDR3 totals 14 residues. Germline lookup yields CDR1 MRHNA and CDR2 SNTAGT. The CDR3, as DNA: TGTGCCTGCCGGGGGGATCCGAACACCGGGGAGCTGTTTTTT. As protein: CACRGDPNTGELFF.

The chain has TRBV6-1 and TRBJ2-7; 10 bases match TRBD1. V was clipped by 6 bases and J by 3 bases; unmatched bases: 8. The length of the CDR3 is 15 residues. CDR1 is MNHNS, CDR2 SASEGT, per germline. CDR3 amino acids: CASRMGTGALYEQYF. CDR3 nucleotides: TGTGCCAGCAGGATGGGGACAGGGGCCCTCTACGAGCAGTACTTC.

V and J are TRBV5-1 and TRBJ1-6; D is undetermined. Germline V gene lookup returns CDR1 SGHRS and CDR2 YFSETQ. CDR3 length: 14 amino acids. V lost 0 bases to trimming and J lost 7 bases, with 8 bases between them. Here the CDR3 DNA reads TGCGCCAGCAGCTTGGCCTACAGCAATTCACCCCTCCACTTT. Protein product: CASSLAYSNSPLHF.

The chain recombines TRBV19 with TRBJ2-2; weak D call: TRBD2 (6 bases). This CDR3 spans 14 amino acids. Per the germline V gene, CDR1 is LNHDA and CDR2 is SQIVND (reference sequence). The V gene lost 2 bases and the J gene lost 6 bases, with 10 bases spanning the gap. The CDR3 region is CASSIRLDAGELFF. CDR3 coding DNA: TGTGCCAGTAGTATAAGACTAGACGCCGGGGAGCTGTTTTTT.

Concerning this clone itself: The same CDR3 is also encoded by other DNA sequences in this sample. This sequence joins TRBV5-1 and TRBJ2-7, with 8 positions matching TRBD2. The CDR3 spans 14 residues. Germline lookup yields CDR1 SGHRS and CDR2 YFSETQ. Trimming at V came to 3 bases and at J to 3 bases, leaving 5 bases not matched to a gene. CDR3 region: CASSSSGGSYEQYF. The CDR3, as DNA: TGCGCCAGCAGCTCCAGCGGGGGAAGCTACGAGCAGTACTTC.

In the case of this clone: This same CDR3 is encoded by further DNA sequences in the sample. The chain carries TRBV10-3 and TRBJ2-7, with D perhaps TRBD1 (6 bases). V was pared by 9 bases and J by 1 base, with 10 bases between. This CDR3 is built from 12 residues. The germline gives CDR1 ENHRY, CDR2 SYGVKD. The CDR3 DNA follows: TGTGCCATTTCGGACAGATCCTACGAGCAGTACTTC. Its protein product is CAISDRSYEQYF.

The V and J genes are TRBV28 and TRBJ2-7; a possible D gene is TRBD1 (6 bases). The CDR3 has 14 residues. The V end was cut by 9 bases, the J end by 0 bases, with 15 bases between. The V gene's germline CDR1 is MDHEN and CDR2 SYDVKM. DNA of the CDR3: TGTGCCAGTCAACCTAGGACAGTCTCCTACGAGCAGTACTTC. Its translation is CASQPRTVSYEQYF. Supplemented by reference TRBV28 and TRBJ2-7, the full variable domain reads DVKVTQSSRYLVKRTGEKVFLECVQDMDHENMFWYRQDPGLGLRLIYFSYDVKMKEKGDIPEGYSVSREKKERFSLILESASTNQTSMYLCASQPRTVSYEQYFGPGTRLTVT.

The chain recombines TRBV7-9 with TRBJ1-3, with 7 bases matching TRBD1. The germline CDR1 and CDR2 sequences are SEHNR and FQNEAQ (reference sequence). V lost 5 bases to trimming and J lost 0 bases; unmatched junction nucleotides: 10. The length of the CDR3 is 17 residues. The DNA for the CDR3 is TGTGCCAGCAGCGTAAGACAGGGTTCAATCTCTGGAAACACCATATATTTT. It specifies CASSVRQGSISGNTIYF.

The chain combines TRBV28 with TRBJ2-2; D remains unclear. The ends were cut back, 5 bases at V and 3 bases at J, with 13 bases in the middle. CDR3 length: 15 residues. Germline CDR1 is MDHEN and CDR2 is SYDVKM. The CDR3 DNA reads TGTGCCAGCAGTAATCCATACCGGGACACCGGGGAGCTGTTTTTT. Its protein is CASSNPYRDTGELFF. The full variable domain, rest sourced from reference TRBV28 and TRBJ2-2, is DVKVTQSSRYLVKRTGEKVFLECVQDMDHENMFWYRQDPGLGLRLIYFSYDVKMKEKGDIPEGYSVSREKKERFSLILESASTNQTSMYLCASSNPYRDTGELFFGEGSRLTVL.

This clone has just one count. V usage is TRBV5-5 and J usage is TRBJ2-3; D gene unclear. The CDR3 totals 16 residues. Trimming removed 2 bases from V and 2 bases from J, with 15 bases in between. Per germline, CDR1 SGHKS and CDR2 YYEKEE (reference sequence). The CDR3 loop reads CASSLYINPNTDTQYF. The CDR3 DNA reads as TGTGCCAGCAGCTTATACATTAACCCCAACACAGATACGCAGTATTTT.

This clone was recorded only once. The rearrangement joins TRBV30 to TRBJ1-1, with D maybe TRBD1 (6 bases). This CDR3 has 16 residues. Germline V gives CDR1 GTSNPN, CDR2 SVGIG (reference sequence). V lost 0 bases, J lost 0 bases, and 14 bases lay in between. The CDR3 DNA reads as TGTGCCTGGAGTGTACAGGGAGGGCACATGAACACTGAAGCTTTCTTT. Translated, it gives CAWSVQGGHMNTEAFF. Using reference TRBV30 and TRBJ1-1 for the parts outside the CDR3, the full variable domain is SQTIHQWPATLVQPVGSPLSLECTVEGTSNPNLYWYRQAAGRGLQLLFYSVGIGQISSEVPQNLSASRPQDRQFILSSKKLLLSDSGFYLCAWSVQGGHMNTEAFFGQGTRLTVV.